The 27 T cell receptor beta chains in this list originate from one sample, sequenced in a study of T cells in Graves' hyperthyroidism and ophthalmopathy. Using RNA transcripts as the source, TCR beta CDR3 regions were amplified. First-round RT-PCR targeting the TCR CDR3 was performed with the HTBI primer set. Each CDR3 protein gets one entry after TCRdb re-called the multiplex PCR reads with MiXCR. The sample lists 300,000 to 500,000 distinct CDR3 sequences, 11% to 15% seen once, with 25% to 30% in the top ten. The sequencing input was blood. These receptors came from a man in his fifties or sixties with Graves' ophthalmopathy.

This clonotype occurred a few times. This chain joins TRBV10-3 and TRBJ1-2; the D gene is possibly TRBD1 (5 bases). V was cut by 9 bases and J by 4 bases, with 18 bases left in between. Germline V gene sequence: CDR1 ENHRY, CDR2 SYGVKD. The CDR3 covers 14 residues. The DNA for the CDR3 is TGTGCCATGAGCCCCGCTAGGGACGGCTATGGCTACACCTTC. It specifies CAMSPARDGYGYTF.

This clonotype was seen only once. The genes are TRBV11-2 and TRBJ1-2, with D perhaps matching TRBD1 (6 bases). Germline CDR1 is SGHAT and CDR2 is FQNNGV. This CDR3 region has 14 residues. V dropped 5 bases and J dropped 8 bases, with 18 bases sitting between them. The CDR3 here is CASSTILGADGYTF. The CDR3, as DNA: TGTGCCAGCAGCACCATATTGGGGGCAGACGGCTACACCTTC.

This clonotype occurred many times. The chain employs TRBV7-2 and TRBJ2-3; D possibly corresponds to TRBD2 (6 bases). Germline V CDR1 and CDR2: SGHTA, FQGNSA. V was shortened by 2 bases and J by 6 bases, with 12 bases between the two germline ends. The CDR3 loop spans 14 amino acids. CDR3 coding DNA: TGTGCCAGCAGCTTAAGACTAGGATCGGATACGCAGTATTTT. Translating gives CASSLRLGSDTQYF.

This clonotype has a count of ten or more. This chain connects TRBV28 to TRBJ2-7, with 8 bases lining up with TRBD2. In germline, CDR1 is MDHEN, CDR2 SYDVKM. This CDR3 has 15 residues. Trimming removed 6 bases from V and 3 bases from J; junction bases left unmatched: 10. The CDR3 nucleotides are TGTGCCAGCAGCCCGGGGGGGGCCCCGGACTACGAGCAGTACTTC. This codes for CASSPGGAPDYEQYF.

J is TRBJ2-1 and V is TRBV29-1; tentative D call: TRBD2 (5 bases). This CDR3 is built from 12 residues. Germline V gene data show CDR1 as SQVTM and CDR2 as ANQGSEA. Trimming took 4 bases from V and 9 from J, leaving 13 bases between them. The CDR3 DNA sequence: TGCAGCGTTGTTACAGAGGGCAGTGAGCAGTTCTTC. Translation gives CSVVTEGSEQFF.

This clonotype was found many times. The chain employs TRBV7-9 and TRBJ2-7; D is tentatively TRBD1 or TRBD2 (5 bases each). The CDR3 sequence is 15 residues long. Trimming removed 0 bases from V and 6 bases from J, with 15 bases in between. In germline, CDR1 is SEHNR, CDR2 FQNEAQ (reference sequence). CDR3 sequence: CASSLAGPLASEQYF. The CDR3 nucleotides read TGTGCCAGCAGCTTAGCGGGACCACTTGCCAGCGAGCAGTACTTC.

This rearrangement joins TRBV10-3 to TRBJ2-7, with TRBD2 as a possible D gene (6 bases). V was cut by 10 bases and J by 4 bases, with 17 bases left in between. This CDR3 has 13 amino acids. The germline V gene encodes CDR1 ENHRY and CDR2 SYGVKD. The CDR3 loop reads CATLRGVLYEQYF. The DNA of the CDR3 is TGTGCCACCCTGCGGGGCGTTCTTTACGAGCAGTACTTC.

The J gene is TRBJ2-7, the V gene TRBV13; the match to TRBD2 covers 9 bases. The germline gives CDR1 PRHDT, CDR2 FYEKMQ (reference sequence). The CDR3 is made up of 13 amino acids. J gave up 5 bases and V 2 bases, and 1 base lay outside the gene matches. CDR3 region: CASSLLAGDEQYF. CDR3 bases: TGTGCCAGCAGCTTATTAGCGGGAGACGAGCAGTACTTC.

This clonotype was counted ten times or more. The chain links TRBV6-1 to TRBJ2-7; maybe TRBD2 (7 bases). This CDR3 comprises 16 residues. The germline CDR1 and CDR2 sequences are MNHNS and SASEGT. Deletions cut 7 bases from V and 2 bases from J, with 21 bases between. The CDR3 loop reads CASIPTGASGTYEQYF. CDR3 sequence (DNA): TGTGCCAGCATTCCCACGGGGGCTAGCGGAACCTACGAGCAGTACTTC.

The table lists this clonotype with many counts. The gene calls are TRBV10-3 and TRBJ1-2, with 7 bases that match TRBD1. The germline gives CDR1 ENHRY, CDR2 SYGVKD. The CDR3 extends over 15 amino acids. The V and J ends lost 4 bases and 6 bases, in that order; junction bases with no gene match: 11. The CDR3 loop reads CAISAPKTGNDGYTF. CDR3 bases: TGTGCCATCAGTGCTCCCAAGACAGGGAACGATGGCTACACCTTC.

This clonotype was seen a handful of times. The chain uses TRBV9 and TRBJ2-3, with 10 bases identical to TRBD2. Trimming took 4 bases from V and 9 from J; bases not matched to a gene: 14. CDR1 and CDR2 from the germline V gene are SGDLS and YYNGEE. The CDR3 consists of 16 residues. The CDR3: CASSTKAGGTIGTQYF. CDR3 coding DNA: TGTGCCAGCAGCACCAAAGCGGGAGGGACGATCGGGACGCAGTATTTT.

This clonotype was found many times. The chain combines TRBV12-3 or TRBV12-4 with TRBJ2-3; 11 bases line up with TRBD2. This CDR3 is built from 18 residues. Losses at the gene ends were 5 bases for V and 7 bases for J; bases not matched to a gene: 17. In nucleotides, the CDR3 is TGTGCCAGCAGTAACGGACAGGGTACTAGCGGGAGCAGTAATACGCAGTATTTT. It yields the protein CASSNGQGTSGSSNTQYF.

This clonotype came up once. CDR3 amino acids: CSVVGALGGAGNEQFF. The CDR3 bases are TGCAGCGTTGTTGGGGCATTGGGGGGGGCCGGAAATGAGCAGTTCTTC. The V and J genes are TRBV29-1 and TRBJ2-1; a weak D match, TRBD2 (7 bases). The ends were cut back, 4 bases at V and 7 bases at J, with 23 bases in the middle. Germline lookup yields CDR1 SQVTM and CDR2 ANQGSEA. CDR3 length: 16 amino acids.

The table lists this clonotype with many counts. The rearrangement links TRBV2 to TRBJ2-1; D could derive from TRBD1 or TRBD2 (7 bases each). V lost 7 bases and J 15 bases, leaving 19 bases between the germline ends. The germline V gene has CDR1 SNHLY and CDR2 FYNNEI. This CDR3 comprises 12 residues. In nucleotides, the CDR3 is TGTGCCAGCACTGGGGAGGGGGCGCTTCGGTTCTTC. Amino acid sequence: CASTGEGALRFF. Full variable domain (missing parts from reference TRBV2 and TRBJ2-1): EPEVTQTPSHQVTQMGQEVILRCVPISNHLYFYWYRQILGQKVEFLVSFYNNEISEKSEIFDDQFSVERPDGSNFTLKIRSTKLEDSAMYFCASTGEGALRFFGPGTRLTVL.

This clonotype was seen ten or more times. The J gene is TRBJ2-2, the V gene TRBV30, with TRBD2 matching over 10 bases. This CDR3 is 15 amino acids long. V lost 2 bases and J lost 7; bases outside the gene matches: 7. Per germline, CDR1 GTSNPN and CDR2 SVGIG (reference sequence). The CDR3 loop reads CAWSMVAGGGGELFF. CDR3 coding DNA: TGTGCCTGGAGTATGGTAGCGGGAGGAGGCGGGGAGCTGTTTTTT.

In this sample, this clonotype turned up a few times. The chain recombines TRBV14 with TRBJ2-2; TRBD1 aligns across 10 bases. Germline CDR1 is SGHDN and CDR2 is FVKESK. V trimming: 2 bases; J trimming: 2 bases; junction bases outside the gene matches: 5. This CDR3 is 17 amino acids long. The chain's CDR3 is CASSQRQGASNTGELFF. The CDR3 DNA sequence: TGTGCCAGCAGCCAAAGACAGGGGGCTTCTAACACCGGGGAGCTGTTTTTT.

This clonotype was recorded at least ten times. This chain joins TRBV20-1 and TRBJ1-5; perhaps TRBD1 as D (6 bases). CDR1 is DFQATT, CDR2 SNEGSKA, per germline (reference sequence). Trimming stripped 2 bases from V and 4 bases from J, with 15 bases between. The CDR3 consists of 15 residues. In DNA form, the CDR3 reads TGCAGTGCTAGATTGGTTGGACAGACAAATCAGCCCCAGCATTTT. Translating it yields CSARLVGQTNQPQHF.

This clonotype was seen many times. V gene TRBV2 combines with J gene TRBJ2-1; a possible D gene is TRBD2 (5 bases). The CDR3 consists of 11 residues. Germline V gives CDR1 SNHLY, CDR2 FYNNEI. The CDR3 protein is CVRRGAHEQFF. The CDR3 DNA sequence: TGTGTTCGACGGGGAGCTCATGAGCAGTTCTTC.

This rearrangement joins TRBV10-3 to TRBJ1-2; 9 nucleotides align to TRBD1. The junction had 5 bases not matched to a gene; V was cut back by 6 bases and J by 6 bases. From germline, CDR1 is ENHRY and CDR2 SYGVKD. The CDR3 is made up of 13 amino acids. CDR3 amino acids: CAISSWDRDGYTF. In DNA, the CDR3 is TGTGCCATCAGCTCATGGGACAGGGATGGCTACACCTTC.

Comment on this clonotype: This may arise from a read error, as a much more abundant clone is one base away. The gene calls are TRBV18 and TRBJ2-7; 9 nucleotides align to TRBD1. Trimming took 8 bases from V and 7 from J; bases not matched to a gene: 12. This CDR3 contains 14 residues. Germline CDR1 KGHSH, CDR2 LQKENI. This CDR3 is CASPLGTGTEEQYF. DNA of the CDR3: TGTGCCAGCCCACTAGGGACAGGGACGGAGGAGCAGTACTTC. Variable domain in full (rest from reference TRBV18 and TRBJ2-7): NAGVMQNPRHLVRRRGQEARLRCSPMKGHSHVYWYRQLPEEGLKFMVYLQKENIIDESGMPKERFSAEFPKEGPSILRIQQVVRGDSAAYFCASPLGTGTEEQYFGPGTRLTVT.

The sample holds many counts of this clonotype. The chain employs TRBV2 and TRBJ2-5; D is uncertain. Germline lookup yields CDR1 SNHLY and CDR2 FYNNEI. The CDR3 has 11 residues. Deletions cut 6 bases from V and 3 bases from J, with 5 bases between. The CDR3 DNA reads TGTGCCAGCAGCATTGAAGAGACCCAGTACTTC. This codes for CASSIEETQYF.

This clonotype has only a few counts. The V gene is TRBV3-1, the J gene TRBJ1-2; tentatively, D is TRBD1 (5 bases). The V and J ends lost 1 base and 0 bases respectively, with 12 bases between them. The germline V gene has CDR1 LGHDT and CDR2 YNNKEL (reference sequence). This CDR3 is built from 16 residues. CDR3 nucleotide sequence: TGTGCCAGCAGCCAAGGGGGCAAAGGATCTAACTATGGCTACACCTTC. Residues: CASSQGGKGSNYGYTF.

About this clonotype itself: A junction end diverges from the germline sequence, so it may reflect a read error. V and J are TRBV27 and TRBJ2-3; 8 bases agree with TRBD2. Germline values: CDR1 MNHEY, CDR2 SMNVEV (reference sequence). The CDR3 has 14 residues. CDR3 sequence reads: CASRELADTDTQCF. The CDR3 DNA is TGTGCCAGCAGGGAACTAGCGGACACAGATACGCAGTGTTTT.

In its sample, this clonotype was seen many times. The rearrangement uses TRBV20-1 and TRBJ1-3; a possible D gene is TRBD1 (6 bases). Looked up from germline, CDR1 is DFQATT and CDR2 is SNEGSKA (reference sequence). Deletions cut 6 bases from V and 4 bases from J, with 16 bases between. This CDR3 spans 14 amino acids. In DNA, the CDR3 is TGCAGTGCCTACCGACAGGTGTCCGGAAACACCATATATTTT. As protein: CSAYRQVSGNTIYF.

This clonotype was counted many times. The chain couples TRBV9 to TRBJ1-1, with D maybe TRBD1 (5 bases). This CDR3 is built from 17 residues. CDR1 and CDR2 (germline): SGDLS, YYNGEE. V was cut by 2 bases and J by 3 bases, with 20 bases left in between. The CDR3 spells CASSVSRDSTRDTEAFF. CDR3 bases: TGTGCCAGCAGCGTGAGTCGGGACTCCACAAGGGACACTGAAGCTTTCTTT.

This clonotype was observed at least ten times. This sequence joins TRBV3-1 and TRBJ1-1, with D unresolved. V was trimmed by 6 bases and J by 0 bases, leaving 11 bases between them. Germline assignment: CDR1 LGHDT and CDR2 YNNKEL (reference sequence). This CDR3 is 14 amino acids long. The CDR3 protein is CASRPSLLNTEAFF. In DNA form, the CDR3 reads TGTGCCAGCAGACCAAGTCTCCTGAACACTGAAGCTTTCTTT.

This clonotype occurred many times. V and J are TRBV11-3 and TRBJ1-2, with D unclear. The CDR3 runs to 12 residues. Germline V gene sequence: CDR1 SGHNT, CDR2 YENEEA. V shed 0 bases and J shed 8 bases, with 7 bases lying between them. This chain's CDR3 is CASSLDMSGYTF. DNA of the CDR3: TGTGCCAGCAGCTTAGACATGTCCGGCTACACCTTC.